What follows are 4 T cell receptor beta chains derived from one specimen sequenced in a study of cytomegalovirus exposure and HLA in healthy donors. PCR employed 60 Vbeta and 13 Jbeta primers. This table comes from immunoSEQ multiplex PCR, and its TCRdb copy is limited to in-frame clones, with some not included. The sample holds about 190,000 clones, 87% seen once. Sequenced: PBMCs. All receptors come from a man aged 25-40 years in good health and CMV-seronegative.

For the CDR3, the DNA is TGTGCCAGCAGTCCAACGTATAAGACAGGGGTTAATTCACCCCTCCACTTT. This sequence encodes CASSPTYKTGVNSPLHF. This chain uses TRBV27 with TRBJ1-6, with TRBD1 matching over 8 bases. Trimming took 5 bases from V and 6 from J; bases not matched to a gene: 12. The CDR3 covers 17 residues. Germline V gives CDR1 MNHEY, CDR2 SMNVEV (reference sequence).

In its sample, this clone was seen once. This rearrangement joins TRBV6-1 to TRBJ1-2; 7 bases are a match to TRBD1. V lost 6 bases and J lost 5; bases outside the gene matches: 9. Germline V lookup: CDR1 MNHNS, CDR2 SASEGT. CDR3 size: 14 residues. The CDR3 DNA reads TGTGCCAGCAGCCCCCGGGACAGCTGGTATGGCTACACCTTC. Its protein product is CASSPRDSWYGYTF.

Concerning this clone itself: The same CDR3 can be traced to other DNA sequences in this sample. V and J are TRBV2 and TRBJ1-4; maybe TRBD1 (6 bases). This CDR3 is built from 14 residues. V lost 5 bases, J lost 6 bases, and 13 bases lay in between. Per the germline V gene, CDR1 is SNHLY and CDR2 is FYNNEI. The CDR3 here is CASSQQGIHEKLFF. The CDR3 DNA follows: TGTGCCAGCAGTCAACAGGGTATCCATGAAAAACTGTTTTTT.

This chain joins TRBV4-2 and TRBJ1-6; D is unresolved. V was shortened by 0 bases and J by 6 bases, with 9 bases between the two germline ends. The CDR3 is 15 residues long. Germline V CDR1 and CDR2: LGHNA, YNFKEQ. The CDR3 DNA reads TGTGCCAGCAGCCAAGAGAGGCAAACTAATTCACCCCTCCACTTT. It encodes CASSQERQTNSPLHF.